Sequencing of this T cell receptor (beta chain) was carried out in a study of shared clonotypes between healthy human individuals. This CDR3 has 12 residues. The germline V gene has CDR1 SGHTA and CDR2 FQGNSA. The V end was cut by 10 bases, the J end by 8 bases, with 15 bases between. This clone appeared a single time. Deep was the level at which the assay was run. The repertoire was sequenced with immunoSEQ multiplex PCR; TCRdb's copy has only in-frame clones and lacks some. Of 400,000 to 600,000 clones listed, around 75% were seen once; the top ten hold approximately 13%. The study enrolled healthy HIV-negative adults without recent acute infections or vaccinations as donors.

This clonotype was obtained from a woman aged 40 to 49 in good health. Some clones in this sample may be carry-over from other donors' samples. The chain combines TRBV7-2 with TRBJ2-1, with a weak D call TRBD2 (5 bases). Sequencing was performed on PBMCs. The DNA for the CDR3 is TGTGCCACTGGACTGTTTAGTCATGAGCAGTTCTTC. Its translation: CATGLFSHEQFF.